This T cell receptor beta chain was recovered during a study of response to subunit inactivated influenza vaccine. Overall study results and limits: Only a handful of new T cells, the authors suggested, are recruited with each seasonal influenza vaccination.

From the RT-PCR reads, TCRdb called clonotypes with MiXCR, one entry per CDR3 protein. The table includes about 540,000 distinct CDR3 sequences, approximately 20% detected once. Trimming pared 0 bases from V and 3 bases from J, leaving 7 bases between. Germline CDR1 is SGHRS and CDR2 is YFSETQ. This CDR3 spans 14 amino acids. This clonotype was seen a few times. The antigen remains undetermined. The sample was also reused in another study, on T cells expressing NK-cell markers. This second study notes: 5'RACE template switching with UMIs produced the TCR beta cDNA. Seven HCMV-seropositive donors and one seronegative donor made up the eight sequenced donors. The share of CD8+ T cells held by dominant NKG2C+ clonotypes was roughly 1.0-8% in about six donors. A handful of donors' CD3+CD56-NKG2C+ cells were dominated by the same clonotypes.

This specimen consisted of CD4+ T cells sorted from PBMCs, obtained 11 to 12 days after vaccination. The origin of this receptor is a man between 45 and 60 years old who received an inactivated influenza vaccine. This sequence joins TRBV5-1 and TRBJ1-5; D not certain. This CDR3 is CASSLGGINQPQHF. Written as DNA, the CDR3 is TGCGCCAGCAGCTTGGGAGGGATCAATCAGCCCCAGCATTTT.